One and the same sample provided the 10 T cell receptor beta chains below, sequenced in a study of OX40 agonist ivuxolimab in advanced cancers. The data were produced by immunoSEQ multiplex PCR, yet TCRdb's version contains in-frame clones alone and is incomplete. Among some 42,000 clones listed, 82% were seen once. Sequencing was performed on CD4+ or CD8+ T cells sorted from blood, taken in a trial of the OX40 agonist ivuxolimab. The receptors come from an adult with an advanced solid tumor such as melanoma, head and neck, liver or kidney cancer.

This clone has just a few counts. The CDR3 coding sequence is TGTGCCAGCAGTAGGGGACAGGGGCATGAAAAACTGTTTTTT. Translation: CASSRGQGHEKLFF. The chain carries TRBV6-5 and TRBJ1-4; TRBD1 matches 10 bases. Germline-derived CDR1 and CDR2 are MNHEY and SVGAGI. V lost 5 bases to trimming and J lost 6 bases; unmatched junction nucleotides: 3. The CDR3 is made up of 14 amino acids.

The rearrangement joins TRBV6-1 to TRBJ2-7, with 9 nucleotides matching TRBD1. Germline V lookup: CDR1 MNHNS, CDR2 SASEGT. The CDR3 runs 15 residues. After removal of 5 bases from V and 3 bases from J, the junction contained 8 bases not matched to a gene. The DNA of the CDR3 is TGTGCCAGCAGTAATCAAGGGGGACAGGGCTACGAGCAGTACTTC. It is translated as CASSNQGGQGYEQYF.

This clone was picked up a small number of times. The chain couples TRBV6-5 to TRBJ2-7, with TRBD2 matching over 7 bases. The V gene's germline CDR1 is MNHEY and CDR2 SVGAGI. Germline trimming cut 2 bases from V and 6 bases from J; bases unmatched to any gene: 7. The CDR3 totals 14 residues. CDR3 sequence (DNA): TGTGCCAGCAGTTACGTGGGGGGGGGAAGCGAGCAGTACTTC. Its protein is CASSYVGGGSEQYF.

The sample holds a few counts of this clone. The V and J genes are TRBV18 and TRBJ2-2; D perhaps matches TRBD1 (5 bases). CDR3 size: 16 residues. Germline CDR1 KGHSH, CDR2 LQKENI. Trimming pared 4 bases from V and 2 bases from J, leaving 14 bases between. For the CDR3, the DNA is TGTGCCAGCTCACTAGGTACAGGCGTCAACACCGGGGAGCTGTTTTTT. As protein: CASSLGTGVNTGELFF.

This chain joins TRBV14 and TRBJ2-7; TRBD2 is a possible D gene (5 bases). This CDR3 spans 15 amino acids. The germline V gene encodes CDR1 SGHDN and CDR2 FVKESK. The V gene lost 4 bases and the J gene lost 2 bases, with 15 bases spanning the gap. CDR3 residues: CASSPRRELTYEQYF. The CDR3 bases are TGTGCCAGCAGCCCCCGAAGGGAGTTGACCTACGAGCAGTACTTC.

V usage is TRBV2 and J usage is TRBJ1-5, with D perhaps matching TRBD1 (5 bases). Germline CDR1 SNHLY, CDR2 FYNNEI. The CDR3 extends over 15 amino acids. Trimming shortened V by 0 bases and J by 4 bases, and 10 bases separated the two germline ends. The CDR3 region has the DNA TGTGCCAGCAGTGAAGCGGGGCCTTCGAATCAGCCCCAGCATTTT. This translates into CASSEAGPSNQPQHF.

The CDR3 DNA reads TGTGCCAGCAGCTTGGAGACAGGGGGCCCATCACCCCTCCACTTT. It yields the protein CASSLETGGPSPLHF. This chain uses TRBV5-4 with TRBJ1-6, with 10 bases lining up with TRBD1. The germline V gene encodes CDR1 SGHNT and CDR2 YYREEE (reference sequence). The CDR3 runs 15 residues. V was clipped by 0 bases and J by 10 bases; unmatched bases: 4.

The chain combines TRBV7-2 with TRBJ1-2; unclear D gene. The CDR3 loop spans 15 amino acids. The germline CDR1 and CDR2 sequences are SGHTA and FQGNSA. V was trimmed by 0 bases and J by 3 bases, leaving 11 bases between them. For the CDR3, the DNA is TGTGCCAGCAGCTTAGCGCACGGCAGAGACTATGGCTACACCTTC. It codes for CASSLAHGRDYGYTF.

This chain connects TRBV5-1 to TRBJ2-3; 7 bases are a match to TRBD2. V lost 2 bases to trimming and J lost 6 bases; unmatched junction nucleotides: 6. The CDR3 is made up of 14 amino acids. The germline CDR1 and CDR2 sequences are SGHRS and YFSETQ. Here the CDR3 DNA reads TGCGCCAGCAGCTTTGGGGGAGCGGGGGATACGCAGTATTTT. Translated, it gives CASSFGGAGDTQYF.

The CDR3 loop is CSVEEATEAFF. CDR3 coding DNA: TGCAGCGTGGAGGAGGCCACTGAAGCTTTCTTT. The gene calls are TRBV29-1 and TRBJ1-1; D is undetermined. The V end was cut by 6 bases, the J end by 4 bases, with 9 bases between. Germline CDR1 reads SQVTM; CDR2 reads ANQGSEA. This CDR3 spans 11 amino acids.